The T cell receptor (beta chain) under discussion was sequenced for a study of T-cell reconstitution after alpha-beta-depleted transplantation in children. Preparation of the TCRbeta library involved a method that used unique molecular identifiers. TCRdb passed the PCR reads through MiXCR, listing each CDR3 protein once. The sample lists 180,000 or so distinct CDR3 sequences, 5% to 7.5% occurring once. This clonotype was detected a few times. The CDR3 has 18 residues. With 2 bases clipped from V and 6 bases from J, the junction kept 11 bases outside the gene matches. In germline, CDR1 is SGHRS, CDR2 YFSETQ.

The TCR originated in a girl under three years old with combined immunodeficiency, due to receive a stem cell transplant. This rearrangement joins TRBV5-1 to TRBJ2-3; 14 nucleotides agree with TRBD2. The sequences come from PBMCs, collected before TCRalphabeta/CD19-depleted stem cell transplant. This CDR3 is CASSFGGGLAGGGDTQYF. The CDR3 nucleotides read TGCGCCAGCAGCTTCGGCGGCGGACTAGCGGGGGGCGGGGATACGCAGTATTTT.